This entry features one T cell receptor (beta chain) sequence. Time point denoted: sample taken at primary tumor resection. Whole RNA came from tumor, nontumor lung or frozen PBMC and was sequenced without being sorted. The CDR3 is made up of 15 amino acids. The germline V gene encodes CDR1 SGDLS and CDR2 YYNGEE. Trimming removed 0 bases from V and 5 bases from J, with 14 bases in between. These data come from a study of spatial heterogeneity in lung cancer. TCRdb reanalysed the 5' RACE reads using MiXCR and keeps one entry per CDR3 protein. The sample contains roughly 82,000 distinct CDR3 sequences, roughly 12% of which appear only once.

This chain joins TRBV9 and TRBJ2-5; D may be TRBD2 (5 bases). The sequence derives from a male donor with early-stage non-small cell lung cancer. The sample in question was PBMCs, obtained at surgery. This chain's CDR3 is CASSVDSGVKETQYF. CDR3 nucleotide sequence: TGTGCCAGCAGCGTAGACAGCGGAGTGAAGGAGACCCAGTACTTC. The entire variable domain, with the rest obtained from reference TRBV9 and TRBJ2-5, is as follows: DSGVTQTPKHLITATGQRVTLRCSPRSGDLSVYWYQQSLDQGLQFLIQYYNGEERAKGNILERFSAQQFPDLHSELNLSSLELGDSALYFCASSVDSGVKETQYFGPGTRLLVL.